This entry lists 24 T cell receptor beta chains sequenced from one sample in a study of T cells in Graves' hyperthyroidism and ophthalmopathy. The TCR beta CDR3 regions underwent amplification using RNA transcripts as the source. HTBI primers drove first-round RT-PCR of the TCR CDR3. TCRdb fed the multiplex PCR reads into MiXCR, producing one record per CDR3 protein. The table has around 300,000 distinct CDR3 sequences, about 15% seen once. Source material: blood. These receptors were obtained from a woman aged 25 to 39 with Graves' hyperthyroidism.

On this clonotype itself: With a much larger clone just one base away, this may be a read error. The chain employs TRBV2 and TRBJ2-7, with 7 bases aligning to TRBD2. CDR3 length equals 15 residues. The germline V gene has CDR1 SNHLY and CDR2 FYNNEI. Trimming took 6 bases from V and 4 from J; bases not matched to a gene: 12. The CDR3 nucleotides are TGTGCCAGCAGAATCGGGACTGGCGGGAGTTACGAGCAGTACTTC. Encoded protein: CASRIGTGGSYEQYF.

At least ten counts were recorded for this clonotype. V is TRBV11-2 and J is TRBJ2-3, with TRBD2 matching over 11 bases. V dropped 4 bases and J dropped 3; count of bases not matched to a gene: 6. The CDR3 covers 16 residues. Germline values: CDR1 SGHAT, CDR2 FQNNGV. The chain's CDR3 is CASSSRLAGSTDTQYF. The CDR3 region has the DNA TGTGCCAGCAGCTCCAGACTAGCGGGGAGTACAGATACGCAGTATTTT.

This clonotype showed up just a few times. DNA for the CDR3: TGTGCCAGCAGGAGACAGGCGAATTCACCCCTCCACTTT. This encodes CASRRQANSPLHF. The V and J genes are TRBV28 and TRBJ1-6, with D perhaps TRBD1 (6 bases). Germline lookup yields CDR1 MDHEN and CDR2 SYDVKM. Trimming stripped 6 bases from V and 7 bases from J, with 10 bases between. The CDR3 covers 13 residues.

This clonotype was found a few times. The rearrangement joins TRBV13 to TRBJ2-2; no firm D call. V gave up 1 base and J gave up 7 bases, with 16 bases separating them. This CDR3 is built from 16 residues. Germline V gene lookup returns CDR1 PRHDT and CDR2 FYEKMQ (reference sequence). DNA of the CDR3: TGTGCCAGCAGCTTAGTCGCCGCCACCTCAAGCGGGGAGCTGTTTTTT. Translated, it gives CASSLVAATSSGELFF.

In this sample, this clonotype turned up many times. The V call is TRBV11-2, the J call TRBJ2-1, with 14 bases matching TRBD2. CDR3 length: 20 residues. Losses at the gene ends were 5 bases for V and 6 bases for J; bases not matched to a gene: 18. Per germline, CDR1 SGHAT and CDR2 FQNNGV. The CDR3 nucleotides read TGTGCCAGCAGCCCGTTTTGGCCCGGGACTAGCGGGAGAGCCCCCAATGAGCAGTTCTTC. It codes for CASSPFWPGTSGRAPNEQFF. The full variable domain, completed using reference TRBV11-2 and TRBJ2-1, is EAGVAQSPRYKIIEKRQSVAFWCNPISGHATLYWYQQILGQGPKLLIQFQNNGVVDDSQLPKDRFSAERLKGVDSTLKIQPAKLEDSAVYLCASSPFWPGTSGRAPNEQFFGPGTRLTVL.

Only a few counts were recorded for this clonotype. This rearrangement joins TRBV5-5 to TRBJ1-1; D remains ambiguous. Between the trimmed V and J ends, which lost 2 bases and 4 bases, there was a span of 12 bases. Germline values: CDR1 SGHKS, CDR2 YYEKEE (reference sequence). The CDR3 has 14 residues. The CDR3: CASSLTVPATEAFF. Here the CDR3 DNA reads TGTGCCAGCAGCTTAACGGTTCCAGCCACTGAAGCTTTCTTT.

This clonotype was seen more than once but under ten times. The chain links TRBV20-1 to TRBJ2-2; D is unclear. Germline assignment: CDR1 DFQATT and CDR2 SNEGSKA (reference sequence). V was clipped by 0 bases and J by 5 bases, with 4 bases between them. CDR3 size: 12 residues. CDR3 in DNA: TGCAGTGCTAGAGATAAAACCGGGGAGCTGTTTTTT. Its translation is CSARDKTGELFF.

The V gene is TRBV28, the J gene TRBJ1-5; D ambiguous. Per germline, CDR1 MDHEN and CDR2 SYDVKM. The ends were cut back, 6 bases at V and 4 bases at J, with 16 bases in the middle. This CDR3 region has 15 residues. The CDR3 loop is CASSPPGWVNQPQHF. CDR3 DNA sequence: TGTGCCAGCAGCCCCCCAGGATGGGTGAATCAGCCCCAGCATTTT.

The chain employs TRBV6-1 and TRBJ2-2; D not certain. The germline V gene has CDR1 MNHNS and CDR2 SASEGT. There are 12 residues in the CDR3. The V end was cut by 0 bases, the J end by 7 bases, with 3 bases between. In DNA, the CDR3 is TGTGCCAGCAGTGAAGCTGGCGGGGAGCTGTTTTTT. Its translation: CASSEAGGELFF.

The J gene is TRBJ2-2, the V gene TRBV9; 12 nucleotides align to TRBD2. CDR3 length: 16 amino acids. Germline lookup yields CDR1 SGDLS and CDR2 YYNGEE. With 4 bases clipped from V and 4 bases from J, the junction kept 5 bases outside the gene matches. CDR3 coding DNA: TGTGCCAGCAGCCTAAGACTAGCGGGGGCCACCGGGGAGCTGTTTTTT. Its protein product is CASSLRLAGATGELFF.

This chain connects TRBV20-1 to TRBJ2-1; 13 nucleotides match TRBD2. Trimming at V came to 6 bases and at J to 4 bases, leaving 6 bases not matched to a gene. CDR3 length: 15 residues. Germline values: CDR1 DFQATT, CDR2 SNEGSKA (reference sequence). CDR3 sequence (DNA): TGCAGTGCCCAAGGACTAGCGGGAGTATACAATGAGCAGTTCTTC. This encodes CSAQGLAGVYNEQFF.

V and J are TRBV7-9 and TRBJ1-5; possible D gene TRBD1, 5 bases. CDR1 is SEHNR and CDR2 is FQNEAQ in the germline V gene (reference sequence). V gave up 3 bases and J gave up 7 bases, with 13 bases separating them. The length of the CDR3 is 14 residues. This CDR3 is CASSFGAVAQPQHF. CDR3 nucleotide sequence: TGTGCCAGCAGCTTCGGGGCCGTAGCACAGCCCCAGCATTTT. Full variable domain (rest looked up from reference TRBV7-9 and TRBJ1-5): DTGVSQNPRHKITKRGQNVTFRCDPISEHNRLYWYRQTLGQGPEFLTYFQNEAQLEKSRLLSDRFSAERPKGSFSTLEIQRTEQGDSAMYLCASSFGAVAQPQHFGDGTRLSIL.

Ten or more counts support this clonotype. This sequence joins TRBV5-1 and TRBJ2-1, with 10 nucleotides matching TRBD2. Trimming at V came to 0 bases and at J to 6 bases, leaving 6 bases not matched to a gene. The germline CDR1 and CDR2 sequences are SGHRS and YFSETQ. The CDR3 runs to 16 residues. The CDR3 region has the DNA TGCGCCAGCAGCTTGGAAACTAGCGGGATTTTCAATGAGCAGTTCTTC. Protein product: CASSLETSGIFNEQFF.

This clonotype was observed many times. This chain links TRBV12-5 with TRBJ2-1, with a tentative D call TRBD1 (5 bases). Trimming left V 5 bases short and J 10 bases short, with 12 bases between. The CDR3 has 12 residues. Germline CDR1 and CDR2: LGHNT and FRNRAP. The CDR3 nucleotides are TGTGCTAGTGGTGAGGACATTTACGAGCAGTTCTTC. Its protein is CASGEDIYEQFF.

V gene TRBV2 combines with J gene TRBJ1-1; no definite D call. The CDR3 is 16 amino acids. Germline-derived CDR1 and CDR2 are SNHLY and FYNNEI. V lost 4 bases, J lost 1 base, and 16 bases lay in between. CDR3 DNA: TGTGCCAGCAGTGCAGCGGGAGGTAGCGGGAACACTGAAGCTTTCTTT. Its protein product is CASSAAGGSGNTEAFF.

This clonotype was detected ten times or more. The chain links TRBV20-1 to TRBJ2-3; D might be TRBD2 (6 bases). CDR1 is DFQATT and CDR2 is SNEGSKA in the germline V gene (reference sequence). Trimming pared 3 bases from V and 1 base from J, leaving 11 bases between. The CDR3 has 14 residues. In DNA, the CDR3 is TGCAGTGCTAGTAGCCCGGGGGGCACAGATACGCAGTATTTT. This encodes CSASSPGGTDTQYF.

This chain joins TRBV19 and TRBJ2-5, with 12 bases fitting TRBD2. CDR3 length: 15 amino acids. Unmatched junction bases numbered 6, after V lost 3 bases and J lost 7 bases. The germline V gene encodes CDR1 LNHDA and CDR2 SQIVND (reference sequence). The CDR3 protein is CASSIGLAGGGTQYF. The CDR3, as DNA: TGTGCCAGTAGTATCGGCCTAGCGGGAGGGGGGACCCAGTACTTC.

This clonotype turned up a few times. The V gene is TRBV20-1, the J gene TRBJ2-1; D may be TRBD2 (6 bases). CDR3 size: 15 residues. From germline, CDR1 is DFQATT and CDR2 SNEGSKA (reference sequence). The ends were cut back, 3 bases at V and 6 bases at J, with 18 bases in the middle. CDR3 nucleotide sequence: TGCAGTGCTAGCGGGGGAACAATACCGGGCAATGAGCAGTTCTTC. Amino acids: CSASGGTIPGNEQFF.

This clonotype has at least ten counts. The chain recombines TRBV27 with TRBJ2-5, with 10 nucleotides matching TRBD2. This CDR3 has 14 residues. CDR1 is MNHEY and CDR2 is SMNVEV in the germline V gene (reference sequence). Trimming cost V 5 bases and J 2 bases; bases outside gene matches: 2. The CDR3 protein is CASSQAGGQETQYF. DNA for the CDR3: TGTGCCAGCAGTCAAGCGGGAGGGCAAGAGACCCAGTACTTC.

This clonotype was found many times. This chain links TRBV6-1 with TRBJ1-2; TRBD1 matches at 7 bases. CDR3 length: 12 amino acids. The germline V gene encodes CDR1 MNHNS and CDR2 SASEGT. The ends lost 6 bases at V and 7 bases at J; junction bases unmatched: 5. The CDR3 coding sequence is TGTGCCAGCAGCCGCGACAGGGCTGGCTACACCTTC. It specifies CASSRDRAGYTF.

This clonotype has just a few counts. This may be a read error, as it is one base from a much larger clone. The gene calls are TRBV28 and TRBJ1-1; D gene unclear. V lost 5 bases and J lost 7, with 11 bases in between. From germline, CDR1 is MDHEN and CDR2 SYDVKM. This CDR3 spans 12 amino acids. The CDR3 reads CASSTSDGEAFF. The CDR3 DNA reads TGTGCCAGCAGTACCTCAGACGGTGAAGCTTTCTTT. Drawing the rest from reference TRBV28 and TRBJ1-1, the complete variable domain is DVKVTQSSRYLVKRTGEKVFLECVQDMDHENMFWYRQDPGLGLRLIYFSYDVKMKEKGDIPEGYSVSREKKERFSLILESASTNQTSMYLCASSTSDGEAFFGQGTRLTVV.

This chain joins TRBV10-3 and TRBJ2-2; possibly TRBD2 for D (5 bases). CDR1 ENHRY and CDR2 SYGVKD come from the germline V gene. The CDR3 is 15 amino acids. With 10 bases removed from V and 7 bases from J, the gap between germline ends came to 22 bases. CDR3: CATGKSAKEVGELFF. The CDR3 DNA sequence: TGTGCCACGGGGAAAAGCGCCAAGGAGGTCGGGGAGCTGTTTTTT.

This clonotype was observed many times. This chain connects TRBV28 to TRBJ1-5, with TRBD1 as a possible D gene (6 bases). Germline V gene data show CDR1 as MDHEN and CDR2 as SYDVKM. Trimming stripped 2 bases from V and 3 bases from J, with 11 bases between. The CDR3 is 15 residues long. CDR3 loop: CASSLTGRSNQPQHF. The CDR3 region has the DNA TGTGCCAGCAGTTTAACAGGGCGATCCAATCAGCCCCAGCATTTT.

The V call is TRBV5-5, the J call TRBJ2-6, with D possibly matching TRBD1 (5 bases). Trimming cost V 0 bases and J 3 bases, with 13 bases left between them. The CDR3 is 17 amino acids. Germline V gives CDR1 SGHKS, CDR2 YYEKEE (reference sequence). Here the CDR3 DNA reads TGTGCCAGCAGCTTGGCCCTAACAGGTAGTGGGGCCAACGTCCTGACTTTC. Its translation: CASSLALTGSGANVLTF.